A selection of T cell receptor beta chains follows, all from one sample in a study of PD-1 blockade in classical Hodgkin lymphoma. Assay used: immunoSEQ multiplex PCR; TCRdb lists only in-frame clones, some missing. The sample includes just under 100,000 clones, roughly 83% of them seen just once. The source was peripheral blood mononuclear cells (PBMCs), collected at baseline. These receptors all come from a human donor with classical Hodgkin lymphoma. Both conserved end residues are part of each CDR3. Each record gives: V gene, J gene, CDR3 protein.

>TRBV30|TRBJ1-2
CAWSSGTSGYTF
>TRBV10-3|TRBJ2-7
CAISSRGYEQYF
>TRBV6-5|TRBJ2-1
CASSWMGPYNEQFF
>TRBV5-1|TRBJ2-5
CASVSGSETQYF
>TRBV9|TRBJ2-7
CASSVVSGGEQYF
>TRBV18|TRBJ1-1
CASSRGTGGTEAFF
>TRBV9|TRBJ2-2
CASSAGPLFSGGEKGELFF
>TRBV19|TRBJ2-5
CASSTGSQETQYF
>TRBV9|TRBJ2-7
CASSVAQNSYEQYF
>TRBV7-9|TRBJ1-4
CASSPGTPGGEKLFF
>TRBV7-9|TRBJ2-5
CATDRGTETQYF
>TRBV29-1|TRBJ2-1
CSVERDYDNEQFF
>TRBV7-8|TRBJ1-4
CASSLAGESVGEKLFF
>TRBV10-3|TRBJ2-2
CAISESENTGELFF
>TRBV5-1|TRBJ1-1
CASSKGQANTEAFF
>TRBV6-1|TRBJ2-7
CASSLAGPSSYEQYF
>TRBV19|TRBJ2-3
CASSIVGTDTQYF
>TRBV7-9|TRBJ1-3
CASSLGQLSGNTIYF
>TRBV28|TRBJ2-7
CASSLAGVVSYEQYF
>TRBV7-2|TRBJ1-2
CASSGISYGYTF
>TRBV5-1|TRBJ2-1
CASRRTGGGNEQFF
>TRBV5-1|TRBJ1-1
CASSLDLRVNTEAFF
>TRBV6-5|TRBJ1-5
CASGEGNQPQHF
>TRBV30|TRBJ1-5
CAWSVPFQPQHF
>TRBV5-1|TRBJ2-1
CASSSGLDPGNEQFF
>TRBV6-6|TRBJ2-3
CASSWTSVSTDTQYF
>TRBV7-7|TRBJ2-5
CASSSRWSETQYF
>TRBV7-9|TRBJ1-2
CASSFGQLGGGYTF
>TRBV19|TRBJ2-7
CASSSLAGAGEQYF
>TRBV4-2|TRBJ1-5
CASRPRDTTNQPQHF
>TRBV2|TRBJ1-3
CASPVGGLSGNTIYF
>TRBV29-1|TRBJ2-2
CSARLAGVTGELFF
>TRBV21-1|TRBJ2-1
CASRSGSWQFF
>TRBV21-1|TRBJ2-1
CASKSLGGRARNEQFF
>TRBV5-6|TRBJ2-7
CASSLAGNSYEQYF
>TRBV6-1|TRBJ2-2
CASSELGLATTGELFF
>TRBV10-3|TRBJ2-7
CAISGASSYEQYF
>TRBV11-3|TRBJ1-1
CASSRDSINTEAFF
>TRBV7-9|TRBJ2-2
CASSLDWDHTGELFF
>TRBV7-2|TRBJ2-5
CASSLAPLTETQYF
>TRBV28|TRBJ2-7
CASSQGSTGSYEQYF
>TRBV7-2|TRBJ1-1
CASSPGDMVTEAFF
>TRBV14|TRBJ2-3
CASSQDWVGTQYF
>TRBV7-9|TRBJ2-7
CASSSGTGKTYEQYF
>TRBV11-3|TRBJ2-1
CASSFGLAYREQFF
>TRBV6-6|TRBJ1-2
CASSYSTGGGYGYTF
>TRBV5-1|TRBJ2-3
CASNQGAISTDTQYF
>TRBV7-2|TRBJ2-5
CASSPIAAQETQYF
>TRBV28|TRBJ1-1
CASSLMAANLNTEAFF
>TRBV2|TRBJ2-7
CASRRDRGNEQYF